This TCR beta chain was observed in a study of response to subunit inactivated influenza vaccine. This clonotype was detected only once. No antigen is known for it. CDR1 and CDR2 (germline): SEHNR, FQNEAQ (reference sequence). The CDR3 is 15 residues long. Trimming left V 5 bases short and J 0 bases short, with 12 bases between. Each CDR3 protein gets one entry after TCRdb re-called the RT-PCR reads with MiXCR. The repertoire has more than 600,000 distinct CDR3 sequences, less than 20% of them found once; the top ten carry roughly 10%. Findings and caveats of the study: Authors suggested each seasonal influenza vaccination recruits few new T cells.

This chain joins TRBV7-9 and TRBJ2-3; possible D gene TRBD2, 5 bases. Here the sequenced sample was PBMCs from blood, taken around 5 days after vaccination. The TCR originated in a man aged 45 to 65 who received an inactivated influenza vaccine. This CDR3 is CASSEGRTSTDTQYF. The CDR3 DNA reads TGTGCCAGCAGCGAAGGACGGACTAGCACAGATACGCAGTATTTT.